This T cell receptor beta chain is drawn from a study of monozygotic twins with inflammatory bowel disease. TCRdb reanalyzed the 5' RACE reads, giving one entry per CDR3 protein sequence and no DNA. This sample contains roughly 200,000 distinct CDR3 sequences. On this clonotype: Its antigen remains unknown.

Study observations and caveats: The analysis did not separate different T cell subtypes.

The receptor comes from a human donor with ulcerative colitis or Crohn's disease, or a healthy co-twin of an affected twin (not recorded which). The sequenced sample was blood.

CDR3 sequence reads: CASSFRTQGGELFF. The chain carries TRBV7-9 and TRBJ2-2. Germline V CDR1 and CDR2: SEHNR, FQNEAQ (reference sequence). The CDR3 has 14 residues.